The source of this T cell receptor (beta chain) is a study of metastatic and nonmetastatic thyroid tumors. This clone showed up many times. Its antigen is undetermined. One junction end does not reproduce the germline sequence, and a read error may be involved. Thyroid surgery was performed in patients who had received no treatment beforehand. Original processing notes: Clinicopathological groups of papillary thyroid cancer showed CDR3 differences that were used to build a distant-metastasis classifier. TCRdb re-called the PCR reads through MiXCR. It is TCRdb's table, rather than the study itself, that gives the V and J calls and clone size. There are tens of thousands of clones in the sample; about a sixth occur only once, and under 12% lies in the top ten. Study outcomes and limitations: The reported finding was significantly higher TCR beta diversity in malignant thyroid tumors relative to benign nodules, in blood and tumor.

The CDR3 length is 15 residues. Germline assignment: CDR1 SGDLS and CDR2 YYNGEE. The J gene is TRBJ2-3, the V gene TRBV9; 9 positions match TRBD2. Sequenced input: blood. This sequence was found in a female donor with papillary thyroid cancer or a benign thyroid nodule (not recorded which). Some clones in this sample may be carry-over from other donors' samples. CDR3 DNA: TGTGCCAGCAGCCCCACCGGGACTAGCACAGATACGCAGTGTTTT. Protein sequence: CASSPTGTSTDTQCF.